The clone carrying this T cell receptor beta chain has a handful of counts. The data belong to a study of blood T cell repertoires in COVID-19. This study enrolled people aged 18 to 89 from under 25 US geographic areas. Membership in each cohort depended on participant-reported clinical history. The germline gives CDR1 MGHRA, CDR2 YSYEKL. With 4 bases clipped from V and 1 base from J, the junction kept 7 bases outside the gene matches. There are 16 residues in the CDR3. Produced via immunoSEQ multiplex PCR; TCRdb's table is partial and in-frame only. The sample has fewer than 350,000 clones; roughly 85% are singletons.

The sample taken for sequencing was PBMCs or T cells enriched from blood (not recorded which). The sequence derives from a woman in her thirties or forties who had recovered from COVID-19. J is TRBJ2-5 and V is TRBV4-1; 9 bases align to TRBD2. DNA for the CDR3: TGCGCCAGCAGCCCTAGACTAGCGGAACCCCAAGAGACCCAGTACTTC. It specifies CASSPRLAEPQETQYF.